This T cell receptor (beta chain) is drawn from a study of cytomegalovirus exposure and HLA in healthy donors. Study results and caveats: The Asian-associated ancestry cluster reportedly had fewer N-insertions than the approximately 670-donor mean in a later analysis. By HLA locus, TCR association rates varied in a later analysis, with DRB1 showing the most and HLA-C the fewest. Confirmation was obtained in vitro that a few CMV-associated chains are specific for CMV antigens.

In the PCR, 60 Vbeta and 13 Jbeta primers were used. Method: immunoSEQ multiplex PCR; TCRdb's copy keeps in-frame clones and lacks some. Altogether about 94,000 clones are present, roughly 77% being singletons, with the ten largest covering 9% to 12%. Only one count was recorded for this clone. Its antigen is unidentified. Other DNA variants within this sample encode the same CDR3. Whether this donor was CMV seropositive was not recorded. This CDR3 region has 13 residues. Trimming removed 0 bases at V and 4 bases at J, with 7 bases between. Germline V CDR1 and CDR2: SGHNT, YYREEE (reference sequence). This clonotype was sampled from a human donor in good health. Sequencing was performed on PBMCs. The chain recombines TRBV5-4 with TRBJ2-5; D not resolved. CDR3 protein: CASSLGSGETQYF. CDR3 in DNA: TGTGCCAGCAGCTTGGGTTCAGGAGAGACCCAGTACTTC.